This TCR beta chain was observed in a study of OX40 agonist ivuxolimab in advanced cancers. For the study at large: Eligibility rules accepted prior anti-PD-1, anti-PD-L1 or anti-CTLA-4 therapy, and 30% to 40% had some. The study, taken as a whole, reports: Dosing at 0.1 to 3.0 mg/kg was accompanied by clonal expansion of CD4+ and CD8+ blood T cells by week 6.

Autoimmune disease history or systemic immunosuppression meant exclusion. Clones were sequenced by immunoSEQ multiplex PCR, and TCRdb holds only the in-frame ones, with some missing. The profile shows roughly 60,000 clones, about nine tenths of them singletons. As to this clone: Its antigen is as yet unknown. The identical CDR3 is also encoded by other nucleotide sequences in the sample.

Trimming removed 5 bases from V and 1 base from J, with 3 bases in between. This CDR3 is 11 amino acids long. Germline CDR1 and CDR2: SGHTA and FQGNSA. The specimen comprised CD4+ or CD8+ T cells sorted from blood, sampled in a trial of the OX40 agonist ivuxolimab. This chain connects TRBV7-2 to TRBJ2-7; no firm D call. The sequence was obtained from an adult with an advanced solid tumor such as melanoma, head and neck, liver or kidney cancer. As DNA, the CDR3 is TGTGCCAGCAGCCCTTCCTACGAGCAGTACTTC. It codes for CASSPSYEQYF.